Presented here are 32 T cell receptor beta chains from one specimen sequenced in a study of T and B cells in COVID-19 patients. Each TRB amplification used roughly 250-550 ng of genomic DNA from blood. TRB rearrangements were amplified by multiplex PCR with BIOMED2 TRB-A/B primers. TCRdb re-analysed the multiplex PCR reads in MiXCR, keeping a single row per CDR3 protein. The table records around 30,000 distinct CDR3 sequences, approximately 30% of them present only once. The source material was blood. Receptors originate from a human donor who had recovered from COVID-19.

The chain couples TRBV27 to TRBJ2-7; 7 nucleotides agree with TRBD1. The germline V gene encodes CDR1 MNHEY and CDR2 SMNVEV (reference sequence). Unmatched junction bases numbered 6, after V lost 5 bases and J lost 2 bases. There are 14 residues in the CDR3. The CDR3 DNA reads TGTGCCAGCAGTGGACTCGGGACAGCCTACGAGCAGTACTTC. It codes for CASSGLGTAYEQYF.

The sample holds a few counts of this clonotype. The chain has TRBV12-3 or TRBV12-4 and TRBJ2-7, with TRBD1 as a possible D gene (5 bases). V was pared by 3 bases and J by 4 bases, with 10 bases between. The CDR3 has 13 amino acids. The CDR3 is CASSFSRQYEQYF. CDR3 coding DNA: TGTGCCAGCAGTTTTTCTCGACAGTACGAGCAGTACTTC.

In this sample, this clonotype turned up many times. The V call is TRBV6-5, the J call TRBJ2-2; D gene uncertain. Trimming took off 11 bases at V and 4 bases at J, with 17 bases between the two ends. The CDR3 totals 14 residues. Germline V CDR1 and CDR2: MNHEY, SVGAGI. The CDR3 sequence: CAATRSRSTGELFF. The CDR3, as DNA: TGTGCCGCAACGAGGTCGAGGAGCACCGGGGAGCTGTTTTTT.

The CDR3 reads CASSPDRGDYGYTF. DNA of the CDR3: TGTGCCAGCAGTCCTGACAGGGGAGACTATGGCTACACCTTC. The chain recombines TRBV6-5 with TRBJ1-2; 8 bases are a match to TRBD1. The CDR3 consists of 14 residues. Germline lookup yields CDR1 MNHEY and CDR2 SVGAGI. Germline trimming cut 5 bases from V and 3 bases from J; bases unmatched to any gene: 5.

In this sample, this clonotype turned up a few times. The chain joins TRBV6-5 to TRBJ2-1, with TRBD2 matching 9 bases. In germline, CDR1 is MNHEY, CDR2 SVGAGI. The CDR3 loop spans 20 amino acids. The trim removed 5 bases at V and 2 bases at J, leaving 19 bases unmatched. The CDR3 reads CASSPGTPGGGRGPYNEQFF. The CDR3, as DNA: TGTGCCAGCAGTCCCGGGACGCCCGGGGGCGGGAGGGGCCCCTACAATGAGCAGTTCTTC.

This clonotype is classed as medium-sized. The CDR3 DNA follows: TGTGCCAGCAGTTACCGGGGGACAGGGCAGGGGCATGAGCAGTTCTTC. Protein sequence: CASSYRGTGQGHEQFF. This sequence joins TRBV6-5 and TRBJ2-1; 9 bases fit TRBD1. Germline V gene data show CDR1 as MNHEY and CDR2 as SVGAGI. The CDR3 extends over 16 amino acids. With V trimmed by 2 bases and J by 8 bases, 10 bases remained unmatched.

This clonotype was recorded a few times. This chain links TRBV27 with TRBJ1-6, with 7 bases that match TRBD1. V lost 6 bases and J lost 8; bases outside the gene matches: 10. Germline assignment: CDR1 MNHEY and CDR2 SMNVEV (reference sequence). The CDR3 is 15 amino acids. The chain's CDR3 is CASSPSGTVDSPLHF. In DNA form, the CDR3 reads TGTGCCAGCAGCCCCTCGGGGACAGTCGATTCACCCCTCCACTTT.

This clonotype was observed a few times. CDR3 in amino acids: CASSGSGRGNTGELFF. CDR3 sequence (DNA): TGTGCCAGCAGCGGGAGCGGGAGGGGGAACACCGGGGAGCTGTTTTTT. This chain uses TRBV9 with TRBJ2-2; TRBD2 matches 10 bases. V shed 3 bases, J shed 1 base, and the junction held 3 bases outside the gene matches. Per the germline V gene, CDR1 is SGDLS and CDR2 is YYNGEE. There are 16 residues in the CDR3.

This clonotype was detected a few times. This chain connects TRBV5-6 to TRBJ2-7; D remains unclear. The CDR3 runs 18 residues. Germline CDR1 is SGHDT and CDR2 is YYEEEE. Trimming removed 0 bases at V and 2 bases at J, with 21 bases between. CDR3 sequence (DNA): TGTGCCAGCAGCTTGGAGGTGGGGATCCCCTTATCTACCTACGAGCAGTACTTC. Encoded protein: CASSLEVGIPLSTYEQYF.

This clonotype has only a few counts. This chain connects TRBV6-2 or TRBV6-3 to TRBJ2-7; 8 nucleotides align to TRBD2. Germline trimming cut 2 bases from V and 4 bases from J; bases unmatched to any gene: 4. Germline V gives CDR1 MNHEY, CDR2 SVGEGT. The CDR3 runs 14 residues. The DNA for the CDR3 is TGTGCCAGCAGTTACCCGGGAGGGCTTTACGAGCAGTACTTC. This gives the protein CASSYPGGLYEQYF.

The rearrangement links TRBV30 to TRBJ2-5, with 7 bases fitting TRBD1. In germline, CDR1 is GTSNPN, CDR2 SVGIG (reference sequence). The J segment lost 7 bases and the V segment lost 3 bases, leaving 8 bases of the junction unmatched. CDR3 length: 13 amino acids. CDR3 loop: CAWRIRDSWTQYF. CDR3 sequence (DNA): TGTGCCTGGAGAATCCGGGACAGCTGGACCCAGTACTTC.

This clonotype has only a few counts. CDR3 sequence: CASSSGTGSNYGYTF. CDR3 coding DNA: TGTGCCAGCAGTTCCGGGACAGGAAGTAACTATGGCTACACCTTC. The chain joins TRBV12-3 or TRBV12-4 to TRBJ1-2, with 8 positions matching TRBD1. J lost 1 base, V lost 4 bases, and 5 bases had no gene match. CDR3 length equals 15 residues.

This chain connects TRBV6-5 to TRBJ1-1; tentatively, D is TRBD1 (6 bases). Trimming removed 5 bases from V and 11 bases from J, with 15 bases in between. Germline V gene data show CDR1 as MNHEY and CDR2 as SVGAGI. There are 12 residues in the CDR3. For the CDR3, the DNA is TGTGCCAGCAGTGAAGGGGGAGGATGGGCTTTCTTT. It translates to CASSEGGGWAFF.

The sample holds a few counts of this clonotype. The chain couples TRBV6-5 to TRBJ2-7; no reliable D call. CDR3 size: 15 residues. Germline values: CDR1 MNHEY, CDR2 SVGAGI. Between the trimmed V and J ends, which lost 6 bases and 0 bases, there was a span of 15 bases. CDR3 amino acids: CASSKGEAPSYEQYF. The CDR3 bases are TGTGCCAGCAGCAAGGGCGAAGCCCCCTCCTACGAGCAGTACTTC.

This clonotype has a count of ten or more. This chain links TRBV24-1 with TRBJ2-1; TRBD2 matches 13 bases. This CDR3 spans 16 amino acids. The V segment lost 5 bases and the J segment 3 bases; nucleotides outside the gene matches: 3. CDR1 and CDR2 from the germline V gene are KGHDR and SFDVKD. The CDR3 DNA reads TGTGCCACCAGTGGCACTAGCGGGGGGGACTACAATGAGCAGTTCTTC. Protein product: CATSGTSGGDYNEQFF.

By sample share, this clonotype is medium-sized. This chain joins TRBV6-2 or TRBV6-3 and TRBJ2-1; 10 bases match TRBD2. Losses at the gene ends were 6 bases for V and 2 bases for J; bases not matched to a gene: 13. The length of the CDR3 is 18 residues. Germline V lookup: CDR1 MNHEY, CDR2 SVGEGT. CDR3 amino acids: CASRIREAGGPPYNEQFF. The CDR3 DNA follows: TGTGCCAGCAGGATTCGTGAAGCGGGAGGGCCCCCCTACAATGAGCAGTTCTTC.

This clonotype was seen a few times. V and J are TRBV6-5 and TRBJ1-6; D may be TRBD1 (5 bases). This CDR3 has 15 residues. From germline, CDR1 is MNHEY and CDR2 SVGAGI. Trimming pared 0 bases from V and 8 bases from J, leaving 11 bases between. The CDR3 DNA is TGTGCCAGCAGTTACTCAGGGGTATTGGATTCACCCCTCCACTTT. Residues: CASSYSGVLDSPLHF.

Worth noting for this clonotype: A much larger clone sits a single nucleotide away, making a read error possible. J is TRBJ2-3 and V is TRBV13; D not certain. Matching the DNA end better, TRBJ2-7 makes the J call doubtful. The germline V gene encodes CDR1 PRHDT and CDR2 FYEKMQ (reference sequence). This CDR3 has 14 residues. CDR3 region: CASSLVAPPAEQYF. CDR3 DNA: TGTGCCAGCAGCTTAGTAGCACCGCCGGCTGAGCAGTACTTC.

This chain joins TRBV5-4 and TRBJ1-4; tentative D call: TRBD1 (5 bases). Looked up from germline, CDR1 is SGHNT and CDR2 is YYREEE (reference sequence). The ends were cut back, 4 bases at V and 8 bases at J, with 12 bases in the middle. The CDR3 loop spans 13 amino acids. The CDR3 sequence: CASSLQGGEKLFF. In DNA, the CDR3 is TGTGCCAGCAGCCTGCAGGGAGGGGAAAAACTGTTTTTT.

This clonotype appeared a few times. CDR3 sequence reads: CASSLDPGKYNEQFF. The CDR3 DNA reads as TGTGCCAGCAGCTTAGATCCAGGGAAGTACAATGAGCAGTTCTTC. This chain connects TRBV7-2 to TRBJ2-1; possibly TRBD1 for D (5 bases). V shed 1 base and J shed 4 bases, with 11 bases lying between them. Germline values: CDR1 SGHTA, CDR2 FQGNSA. The CDR3 has 15 residues.

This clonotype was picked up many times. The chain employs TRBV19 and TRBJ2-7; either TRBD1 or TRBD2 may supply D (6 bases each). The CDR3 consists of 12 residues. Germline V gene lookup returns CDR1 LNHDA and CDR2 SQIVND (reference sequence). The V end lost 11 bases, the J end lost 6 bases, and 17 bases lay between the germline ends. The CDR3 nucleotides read TGTGCCTCAAAGGGGGGCTCCGGCGAGCAGTACTTC. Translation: CASKGGSGEQYF.

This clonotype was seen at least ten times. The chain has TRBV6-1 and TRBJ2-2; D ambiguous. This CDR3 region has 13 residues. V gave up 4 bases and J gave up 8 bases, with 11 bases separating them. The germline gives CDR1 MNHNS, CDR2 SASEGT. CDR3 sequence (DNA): TGTGCCAGCAGTGCATTAAGGGCTGGGGAGCTGTTTTTT. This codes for CASSALRAGELFF.

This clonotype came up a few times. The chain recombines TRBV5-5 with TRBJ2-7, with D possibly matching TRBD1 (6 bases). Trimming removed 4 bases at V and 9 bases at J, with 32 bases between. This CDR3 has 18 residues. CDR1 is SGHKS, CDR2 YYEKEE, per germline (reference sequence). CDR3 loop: CASSRLTGAGLTSTLQYF. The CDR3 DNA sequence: TGTGCCAGCAGCAGGTTGACAGGAGCCGGGCTGACATCAACCTTGCAGTACTTC. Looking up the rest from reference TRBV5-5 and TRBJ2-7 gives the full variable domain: DAGVTQSPTHLIKTRGQQVTLRCSPISGHKSVSWYQQVLGQGPQFIFQYYEKEERGRGNFPDRFSARQFPNYSSELNVNALLLGDSALYLCASSRLTGAGLTSTLQYFGPGTRLTVT.

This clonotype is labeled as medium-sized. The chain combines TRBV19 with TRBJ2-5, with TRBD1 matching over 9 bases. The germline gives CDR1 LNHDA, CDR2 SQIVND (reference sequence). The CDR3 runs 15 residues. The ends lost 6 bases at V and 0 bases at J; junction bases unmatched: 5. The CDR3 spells CASRGDREHQETQYF. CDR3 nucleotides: TGTGCCAGTAGGGGGGACAGGGAGCACCAAGAGACCCAGTACTTC.

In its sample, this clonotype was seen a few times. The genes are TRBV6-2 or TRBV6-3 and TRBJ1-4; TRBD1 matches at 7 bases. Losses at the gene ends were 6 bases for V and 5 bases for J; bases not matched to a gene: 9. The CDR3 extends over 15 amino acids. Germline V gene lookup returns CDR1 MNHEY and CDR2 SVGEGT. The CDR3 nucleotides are TGTGCCAGCAGCCCGGGCGGGACAGCAAATGAAAAACTGTTTTTT. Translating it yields CASSPGGTANEKLFF.

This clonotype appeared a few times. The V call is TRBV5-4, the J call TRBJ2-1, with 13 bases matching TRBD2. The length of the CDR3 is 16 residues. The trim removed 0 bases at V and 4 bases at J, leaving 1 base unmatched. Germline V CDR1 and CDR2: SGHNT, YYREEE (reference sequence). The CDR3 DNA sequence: TGTGCCAGCAGCTTGGGACTAGCGGGAGGTTACAATGAGCAGTTCTTC. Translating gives CASSLGLAGGYNEQFF.

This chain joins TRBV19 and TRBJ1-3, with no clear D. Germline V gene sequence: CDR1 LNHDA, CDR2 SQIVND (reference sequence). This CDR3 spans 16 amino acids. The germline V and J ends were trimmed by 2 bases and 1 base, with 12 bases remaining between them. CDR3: CASSITGDPSGNTIYF. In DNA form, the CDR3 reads TGTGCCAGTAGTATAACCGGGGATCCTTCTGGAAACACCATATATTTT.

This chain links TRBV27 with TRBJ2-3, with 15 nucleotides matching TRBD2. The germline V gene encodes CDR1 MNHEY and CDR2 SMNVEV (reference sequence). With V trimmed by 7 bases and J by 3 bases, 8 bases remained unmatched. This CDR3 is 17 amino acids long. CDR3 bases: TGTGCCAGCACGACCATGGGACTAGCGGGAGGAACAGATACGCAGTATTTT. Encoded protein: CASTTMGLAGGTDTQYF.

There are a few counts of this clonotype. This chain's CDR3 is CASSTHSGGTGGKNTEAFF. The CDR3 region has the DNA TGTGCCAGTAGTACCCACTCGGGAGGTACAGGGGGCAAGAACACTGAAGCTTTCTTT. This chain joins TRBV19 and TRBJ1-1, with 9 bases identical to TRBD1. The CDR3 is 19 residues long. From germline, CDR1 is LNHDA and CDR2 SQIVND (reference sequence). V lost 4 bases to trimming and J lost 1 base; unmatched junction nucleotides: 16. Based on the CDR3 plus reference TRBV19 and TRBJ1-1, the full variable domain is DGGITQSPKYLFRKEGQNVTLSCEQNLNHDAMYWYRQDPGQGLRLIYYSQIVNDFQKGDIAEGYSVSREKKESFPLTVTSAQKNPTAFYLCASSTHSGGTGGKNTEAFFGQGTRLTVV.

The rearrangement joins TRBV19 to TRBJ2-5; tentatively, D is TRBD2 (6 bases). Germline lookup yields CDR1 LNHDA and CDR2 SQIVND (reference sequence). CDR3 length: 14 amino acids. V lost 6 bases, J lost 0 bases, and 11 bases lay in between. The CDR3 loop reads CASRRPGDQETQYF. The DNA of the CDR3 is TGTGCCAGTAGGAGACCGGGAGACCAAGAGACCCAGTACTTC.

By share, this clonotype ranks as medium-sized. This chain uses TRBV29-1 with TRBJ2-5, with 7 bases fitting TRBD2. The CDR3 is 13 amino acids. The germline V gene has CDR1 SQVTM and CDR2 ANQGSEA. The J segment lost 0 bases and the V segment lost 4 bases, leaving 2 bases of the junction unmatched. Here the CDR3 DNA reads TGCAGCGTTGGGGGGGGATACCAAGAGACCCAGTACTTC. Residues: CSVGGGYQETQYF.

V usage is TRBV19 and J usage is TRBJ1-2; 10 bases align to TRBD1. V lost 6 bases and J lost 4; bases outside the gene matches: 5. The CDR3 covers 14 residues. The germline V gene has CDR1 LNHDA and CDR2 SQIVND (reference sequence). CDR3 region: CASRTGTGVYGYTF. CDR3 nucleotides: TGTGCCAGTAGGACCGGGACAGGGGTCTATGGCTACACCTTC.